This T cell receptor beta chain is drawn from a study of CD8 T cells in ankylosing spondylitis. Each TCR beta library was made by quantitative 5'-RACE that incorporated molecular barcodes. A single record per CDR3 protein comes from TCRdb applying MiXCR to the 5' RACE reads. There are about 220,000 distinct CDR3 sequences in the sample; around 18% occur only once, and about 39% lies in the top ten. The study's findings and limits: A TCR beta motif of under ten highly homologous variants appeared characteristic of ankylosing spondylitis blood. Significant enrichment of disease-linked clones was reported in matched ankylosing spondylitis synovial fluid. Certain motif variants had earlier appeared in reactive arthritis synovial fluid and blood.

This CDR3 has 14 amino acids. Germline CDR1 MDHEN, CDR2 SYDVKM. V lost 5 bases and J 3 bases, leaving 12 bases between the germline ends. There are many counts of this clonotype. The antigen remains unidentified. The sequenced sample consisted of blood, either unsorted or a sorted T cell fraction (not recorded which). V usage is TRBV28 and J usage is TRBJ2-3; the D gene could be TRBD1 or TRBD2 (5 bases each). The sequence derives from a male donor with ankylosing spondylitis. The CDR3 DNA reads TGTGCCAGCAGTGGGGGATCGATGACAGATACGCAGTATTTT. Translation gives CASSGGSMTDTQYF.